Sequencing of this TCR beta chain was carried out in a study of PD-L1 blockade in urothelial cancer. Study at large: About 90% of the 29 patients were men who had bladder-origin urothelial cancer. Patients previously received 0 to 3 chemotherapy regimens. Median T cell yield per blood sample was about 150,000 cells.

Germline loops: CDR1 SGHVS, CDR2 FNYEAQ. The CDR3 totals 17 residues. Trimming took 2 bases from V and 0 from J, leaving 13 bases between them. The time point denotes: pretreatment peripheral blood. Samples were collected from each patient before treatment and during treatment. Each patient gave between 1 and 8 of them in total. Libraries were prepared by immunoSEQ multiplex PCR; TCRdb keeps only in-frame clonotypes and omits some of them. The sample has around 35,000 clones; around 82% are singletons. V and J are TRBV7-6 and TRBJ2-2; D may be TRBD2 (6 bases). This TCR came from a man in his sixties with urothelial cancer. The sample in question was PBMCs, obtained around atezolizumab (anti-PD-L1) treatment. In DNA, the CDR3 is TGTGCCAGCAGCTTATTAGGCGGGGCCGCGAACACCGGGGAGCTGTTTTTT. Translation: CASSLLGGAANTGELFF.